These T cell receptor beta chains were read from a single sample in a study of cytomegalovirus exposure and HLA in healthy donors. Repertoires were generated with immunoSEQ multiplex PCR, while TCRdb's copy carries only in-frame clones and drops some. The table lists about 130,000 clones, approximately 81% of them singletons, with 2% to 2.5% in the top ten. The sequenced sample consisted of PBMCs. The source of these receptors is a man between 18 and 35 years old in good health and CMV-seronegative. Both conserved end residues are part of each CDR3. The order of the fields is V gene, D gene, clone size, J gene, CDR3 protein, CDR3 DNA. A D gene is named only where the DNA matches it firmly. The size field is filled for only some rows; it gives once, few, many or a size class.

>TRBV9|-|-|TRBJ2-1
CASSPGSHPGGDEQFF
TGTGCCAGCAGCCCCGGGTCACATCCAGGAGGGGATGAGCAGTTCTTC
>TRBV7-3|TRBD1|-|TRBJ1-2
CASSPKTGDYGYTF
TGTGCCAGCAGTCCTAAGACAGGGGACTATGGCTACACCTTC
>TRBV10-3|-|-|TRBJ1-2
CAISEQTGHNGYTF
TGTGCCATCAGTGAGCAAACGGGACATAATGGCTACACCTTC
>TRBV5-1|-|-|TRBJ2-7
CASSLGALVTFYEQYF
TGCGCCAGCAGTTTGGGAGCTTTAGTTACTTTTTACGAGCAGTACTTC
>TRBV4-1|-|-|TRBJ2-6
CASSQDRLWGRDESGANVLTF
TGCGCCAGCAGCCAAGATCGTCTCTGGGGCAGGGATGAGTCTGGGGCCAACGTCCTGACTTTC
>TRBV27|TRBD1|few|TRBJ1-1
CASREQGASTEAFF
TGTGCCAGCAGAGAACAGGGGGCGAGCACTGAAGCTTTCTTT
>TRBV7-2|TRBD1|-|TRBJ1-6
CASSLRTGENSPLHF
TGTGCCAGCAGCTTACGGACAGGGGAGAATTCACCCCTCCACTTT
>TRBV28|-|-|TRBJ1-5
CASSPHGGSNQPQHF
TGTGCCAGCAGTCCCCACGGGGGGAGCAATCAGCCCCAGCATTTT
>TRBV9|-|-|TRBJ2-3
CASSVVPDTDTQYF
TGTGCCAGCAGCGTAGTCCCAGACACAGATACGCAGTATTTT
>TRBV5-1|-|-|TRBJ2-5
CASSFDQGHETQYF
TGCGCCAGCAGCTTTGACCAGGGGCATGAGACCCAGTACTTC
>TRBV5-1|-|-|TRBJ2-1
CASSGDRWRGEQFF
TGCGCCAGCAGCGGAGACCGTTGGAGGGGCGAGCAGTTCTTC
>TRBV7-2|-|few|TRBJ2-7
CASSFAGSSYEQYF
TGTGCCAGCAGCTTTGCGGGAAGCTCCTACGAGCAGTACTTC
>TRBV28|TRBD1|-|TRBJ1-5
CASRRGGTGVDQPQHF
TGTGCCAGCAGGCGGGGAGGGACAGGGGTTGACCAGCCCCAGCATTTT
>TRBV6-4|-|-|TRBJ2-1
CASSDPSAGVKYNEQFF
TGTGCCAGCAGTGACCCTTCGGCAGGCGTCAAATACAATGAGCAGTTCTTC
>TRBV12-5|-|-|TRBJ2-5
CASARDQETQYF
TGTGCTAGTGCCCGCGACCAAGAGACCCAGTACTTC
>TRBV10-1|-|-|TRBJ1-1
CASSESAVQGTEAFF
TGCGCCAGCAGTGAGTCTGCGGTCCAGGGCACTGAAGCTTTCTTT
>TRBV29-1|-|-|TRBJ1-3
CSVEGAHTIYF
TGCAGCGTTGAAGGGGCCCACACCATATATTTT
>TRBV28|-|-|TRBJ1-1
CASLTGQGDTEAFF
TGTGCCAGCCTCACTGGGCAGGGTGACACTGAAGCTTTCTTT
>TRBV4-2|-|-|TRBJ2-3
CASSPGEATDTQYF
TGTGCCAGCAGCCCGGGGGAGGCCACAGATACGCAGTATTTT
>TRBV5-1|TRBD1|few|TRBJ1-5
CASSSTGGDQPQHF
TGCGCCAGCAGCTCCACAGGGGGGGATCAGCCCCAGCATTTT
>TRBV19|-|-|TRBJ1-1
CASSTTSRGEAFF
TGTGCCAGTAGTACCACAAGCAGGGGCGAAGCTTTCTTT
>TRBV19|TRBD1|few|TRBJ1-5
CASSILGPARGHQPQHF
TGTGCCAGTAGTATATTGGGACCGGCCAGGGGGCATCAGCCCCAGCATTTT
>TRBV6-5|-|-|TRBJ1-1
CASSYMSSQGTEAFF
TGTGCCAGCAGTTACATGTCCTCCCAGGGGACTGAAGCTTTCTTT
>TRBV28|-|-|TRBJ1-5
CASREGPGVQPQHF
TGTGCCAGCAGGGAGGGACCTGGGGTCCAGCCCCAGCATTTT
>TRBV5-1|TRBD2|-|TRBJ2-1
CASRSAGVGEQFF
TGCGCCAGCAGATCAGCGGGAGTGGGGGAGCAGTTCTTC
>TRBV5-1|TRBD2|-|TRBJ2-3
CASSLEGSGRSDTQYF
TGCGCCAGCAGCTTGGAAGGTAGCGGGAGATCAGATACGCAGTATTTT
>TRBV28|-|-|TRBJ2-3
CASSPTSTDTQYF
TGTGCCAGCAGTCCAACAAGCACAGATACGCAGTATTTT
>TRBV6-1|-|-|TRBJ1-4
CASCPGRVEKLFF
TGTGCCAGCTGCCCCGGGAGGGTTGAAAAACTGTTTTTT
>TRBV5-1|-|-|TRBJ2-3
CASSPGTYTSTDTQYF
TGCGCCAGCAGCCCCGGGACATATACTAGCACAGATACGCAGTATTTT
>TRBV19|TRBD2|once|TRBJ2-1
CASSPTGLAGSRVNEQFF
TGTGCCAGTAGTCCAACCGGACTAGCGGGATCTAGGGTCAATGAGCAGTTCTTC
>TRBV7-7|-|-|TRBJ2-5
CASSPESGTQYF
TGTGCCAGCAGCCCGGAGTCGGGGACCCAGTACTTC
>TRBV18|TRBD1|once|TRBJ2-1
CASSPTGDSYNEQFF
TGTGCCAGCTCACCGACAGGGGATTCCTACAATGAGCAGTTCTTC
>TRBV2|-|-|TRBJ1-3
CASSEWGWALDSGNTIYF
TGTGCCAGCAGTGAATGGGGCTGGGCACTCGACTCTGGAAACACCATATATTTT
>TRBV7-3|TRBD2|-|TRBJ2-1
CASSFEGVSGRNEQFF
TGTGCCAGCAGCTTCGAGGGGGTTAGCGGGAGAAATGAGCAGTTCTTC
>TRBV7-9|-|-|TRBJ1-2
CASSISPTANYGYTF
TGTGCCAGCAGCATAAGTCCGACAGCCAACTATGGCTACACCTTC
>TRBV28|TRBD1|once|TRBJ2-7
CATTRTGGPYEQYF
TGTGCCACTACTAGGACAGGGGGTCCCTACGAGCAGTACTTC